Listed here is a single T cell receptor (beta chain). Its antigen remains unknown. The sample belongs to a study of T cells in Graves' hyperthyroidism and ophthalmopathy. As for the study in general: Peripheral blood sampling occurred at initial diagnosis, before any treatment.

Amplification targeted TCR beta CDR3 regions from RNA transcripts. Researchers ran a first-round RT-PCR on the TCR CDR3 using the HTBI primer set. TCRdb independently ran MiXCR on the multiplex PCR reads; one entry per CDR3 protein. The sample carries a few hundred thousand distinct CDR3 sequences, 20% to 25% recorded once. Findings and caveats of the study: Prediction of ophthalmopathy progression came a median around 6.5 months pre-onset.

Clinical Activity Scores of at least 3, NOSPECS grades of at least 4 and durations under 3 months characterized ophthalmopathy patients. PBMCs stemmed from 10 ml fresh peripheral blood. The TCR sequence derives from a woman in her seventies with Graves' ophthalmopathy. Sequencing was done on a sample of blood.

CDR3 region: CASSRDIYSSYEQYF. The CDR3, as DNA: TGTGCCAGCAGCCGGGACATTTATAGCTCCTACGAGCAGTACTTC. The genes are TRBV3-1 and TRBJ2-7, with D maybe TRBD1 (6 bases). The CDR3 extends over 15 amino acids. The germline V gene has CDR1 LGHDT and CDR2 YNNKEL (reference sequence). Between the trimmed V and J ends, which lost 4 bases and 0 bases, there was a span of 13 bases.